This TCR beta chain was profiled in a study of blood T cell repertoires in COVID-19. Study details: PBMCs, B-cell-depleted T cells, or T cells were the source of the cDNA or gDNA that made up the material.

Authors' methods: Reference gene primer amplification gave estimated nucleated cell counts. The protocol was immunoSEQ multiplex PCR, while the TCRdb copy is restricted to in-frame clones and leaves out a portion. V, J and clone size derive from that table, while D and trimming were established from the DNA sequence. The sample consists of roughly 250,000 clones, 70% to 90% of them appearing once. With V trimmed by 3 bases and J by 1 base, 4 bases remained unmatched. Germline V gene lookup returns CDR1 PRHDT and CDR2 FYEKMQ (reference sequence). The CDR3 sequence is 15 residues long. Participant age was roughly 18 to 90 years, and participants resided in 25 or so US areas.

The sequence was obtained from a woman aged 40 to 50 with acute COVID-19. Sequenced sample: PBMCs or T cells enriched from blood (not recorded which). J is TRBJ2-7 and V is TRBV13; 9 bases align to TRBD1. As DNA, the CDR3 is TGTGCCAGCAGCTTGGGGACAGGGTTTTCCTACGAGCAGTACTTC. Encoded protein: CASSLGTGFSYEQYF.